Following are 5 T cell receptor beta chains from one sample sequenced in a study of shared clonotypes between healthy human individuals. Repertoires were generated with immunoSEQ multiplex PCR, while TCRdb's copy carries only in-frame clones and drops some. Among 2.3 million or so clones listed, more than 85% were seen once. Sequenced material: naive CD4+ T cells from PBMCs. Subset reported: CD45RA+ positively selected. The receptors shown here come from a man aged 18 to 30 in good health. Some clones in this sample may be carry-over from other donors' samples.

The J gene is TRBJ2-7, the V gene TRBV29-1; 7 bases align to TRBD2. J gave up 6 bases and V 4 bases, and 6 bases lay outside the gene matches. The CDR3 runs 12 residues. The germline V gene encodes CDR1 SQVTM and CDR2 ANQGSEA. CDR3 in DNA: TGCAGCGTTGCAGCGGGGCTCGGCGAGCAGTACTTC. Amino acid sequence: CSVAAGLGEQYF.

The chain employs TRBV5-1 and TRBJ2-6; D gene unclear. V was trimmed by 0 bases and J by 4 bases, leaving 17 bases between them. The CDR3 is 18 residues long. Germline lookup yields CDR1 SGHRS and CDR2 YFSETQ. The DNA for the CDR3 is TGCGCCAGCAGCTTGGGTATATCTGGGCTCTACGGGGCCAACGTCCTGACTTTC. Amino acid sequence: CASSLGISGLYGANVLTF.

This clone was recorded once. This chain joins TRBV7-9 and TRBJ1-1, with D tentatively TRBD1 (6 bases). This CDR3 region has 13 residues. Germline lookup yields CDR1 SEHNR and CDR2 FQNEAQ (reference sequence). The V end lost 5 bases, the J end lost 1 base, and 8 bases lay between the germline ends. The CDR3: CASSGTKNTEAFF. The CDR3 DNA reads TGTGCCAGCAGCGGGACAAAGAACACTGAAGCTTTCTTT. The variable domain in full, with the rest retrieved from reference TRBV7-9 and TRBJ1-1, is DTGVSQNPRHKITKRGQNVTFRCDPISEHNRLYWYRQTLGQGPEFLTYFQNEAQLEKSRLLSDRFSAERPKGSFSTLEIQRTEQGDSAMYLCASSGTKNTEAFFGQGTRLTVV.

The count of this clone is one. This chain connects TRBV5-4 to TRBJ1-6, with D perhaps matching TRBD1 (5 bases). Trimming stripped 6 bases from V and 8 bases from J, with 12 bases between. Germline CDR1 is SGHNT and CDR2 is YYREEE (reference sequence). The CDR3 runs 13 residues. The CDR3 DNA reads as TGTGCCAGCACCATGGGAGGGGATTCACCCCTCCACTTT. It is translated as CASTMGGDSPLHF. The full variable domain, with the rest looked up from reference TRBV5-4 and TRBJ1-6, is ETGVTQSPTHLIKTRGQQVTLRCSSQSGHNTVSWYQQALGQGPQFIFQYYREEENGRGNFPPRFSGLQFPNYSSELNVNALELDDSALYLCASTMGGDSPLHFGNGTRLTVT.

To note about this clone: Other DNA sequences in this sample translate to the same CDR3. J is TRBJ2-1 and V is TRBV29-1, with 9 bases matching TRBD2. Losses at the gene ends were 4 bases for V and 3 bases for J; bases not matched to a gene: 4. The germline CDR1 and CDR2 sequences are SQVTM and ANQGSEA. The CDR3 is 14 residues long. CDR3 loop: CSVGPSGNYNEQFF. The CDR3 DNA is TGCAGCGTTGGCCCTAGCGGGAACTACAATGAGCAGTTCTTC.